This T cell receptor beta chain was recovered during a study of Ad26.COV2.S vaccination and SARS-CoV-2 variants. Germline CDR1 reads SEHNR; CDR2 reads FQNEAQ (reference sequence). Trimming removed 5 bases at V and 13 bases at J, with 12 bases between. The CDR3 contains 11 residues. Clones were read by immunoSEQ multiplex PCR, and TCRdb kept only the in-frame ones, dropping some. The sample holds about 350,000 clones, around 92% seen once. This sample comprised peripheral blood, obtained after recovery from COVID-19. The TCR originated in a human donor who had recovered from COVID-19. The chain recombines TRBV7-9 with TRBJ2-1; possible D gene TRBD2, 6 bases. In nucleotides, the CDR3 is TGTGCCAGCAGCGCACTAGCTGGCCAGTTCTTC. It translates to CASSALAGQFF.